This T cell receptor beta chain was captured in a study of beta chain features in type 1 diabetes. The sequenced template was cDNA made from the entire isolated RNA. Approximately 3.6 million reads, on average, came from each naive, central memory and regulatory T cell sample. TCRdb keeps only in-frame clones here, not all; method: immunoSEQ multiplex PCR. The sample carries 130,000 to 150,000 clones, about 50% recorded once. Germline CDR1 is SGHTA and CDR2 is FQGNSA. CDR3 size: 13 residues. The V end was cut by 5 bases, the J end by 8 bases, with 10 bases between. This TCR came from a man aged 18 to 29 in good health. V and J are TRBV7-2 and TRBJ2-6; D gene ambiguous. Sequenced sample: Tregs from blood. The CDR3 region is CASSPLRTNVLTF. Here the CDR3 DNA reads TGTGCCAGCAGCCCCCTCAGGACCAACGTCCTGACTTTC. Full variable domain (remainder filled in from reference TRBV7-2 and TRBJ2-6): GAGVSQSPSNKVTEKGKDVELRCDPISGHTALYWYRQSLGQGLEFLIYFQGNSAPDKSGLPSDRFSAERTGGSVSTLTIQRTQQEDSAVYLCASSPLRTNVLTFGAGSRLTVL.